Listed below are T cell receptor beta chains from one sample, sequenced in a study of Graves' ophthalmopathy and Graves' hyperthyroidism. TCRdb independently ran MiXCR on the multiplex PCR reads; one entry per CDR3 protein. The sample yields about 1.1 million distinct CDR3 sequences, less than 45% seen once. Sequencing was done on a sample of peripheral blood or thyroid tissue (not recorded which). Receptor source: an adult man with Graves' hyperthyroidism. Each CDR3 is given with its conserved first and last residue. Where a row states a size, it is once, few, many or the class of an expanded clone; other rows omit it.

J | V | length | size | CDR3
TRBJ2-7 | TRBV20-1 | 17 | - | CSASGPTPTSGNHEQYF
TRBJ2-7 | TRBV20-1 | 14 | many | CSARGGDRSYEQYF
TRBJ2-7 | TRBV7-9 | 14 | many | CASSQGQGAGEQYF
TRBJ2-7 | TRBV5-1 | 15 | many | CASSLLGGLFYEQYF
TRBJ2-5 | TRBV7-2 | 14 | many | CASGKASLQETQYF
TRBJ1-2 | TRBV2 | 16 | - | CASRAPGRGSNYGYTF
TRBJ2-7 | TRBV12-3/TRBV12-4 | 14 | - | CASSHAGGWYEQYF
TRBJ1-5 | TRBV7-9 | 15 | many | CASSLGTGANQPQHF
TRBJ1-2 | TRBV7-9 | 15 | many | CASSTYRASDYGYTF
TRBJ1-1 | TRBV19 | 14 | many | CASGFYGRETEAFF
TRBJ2-7 | TRBV29-1 | 12 | many | CSVGHSGNEQYF
TRBJ1-2 | TRBV5-1 | 15 | many | CASSLMAGGLYGYTF
TRBJ1-1 | TRBV10-3 | 16 | - | CASSYPKLRVDTEAFF